Below are 18 T cell receptor beta chains sequenced from a single sample in a study of cytomegalovirus exposure and HLA in healthy donors. Both 60 Vbeta primers and 13 Jbeta primers went into the PCR. Produced via immunoSEQ multiplex PCR; TCRdb's table is partial and in-frame only. The table records some 130,000 clones, about 70% of them present only once. Sequencing was performed on PBMCs. The receptor set was obtained from a man aged 35 to 55 in good health and CMV-seronegative.

The V call is TRBV7-2, the J call TRBJ2-5, with 11 positions matching TRBD2. The CDR3 is 18 amino acids. The J segment lost 3 bases and the V segment lost 5 bases, leaving 14 bases of the junction unmatched. Germline V CDR1 and CDR2: SGHTA, FQGNSA. CDR3 amino acids: CASSAGGTSGAFEETQYF. The CDR3 nucleotides are TGTGCCAGCAGCGCAGGCGGGACTAGCGGAGCTTTCGAAGAGACCCAGTACTTC.

The chain has TRBV7-2 and TRBJ2-7; perhaps TRBD2 as D (6 bases). V was pared by 3 bases and J by 0 bases, with 12 bases between. The CDR3 totals 15 residues. Per germline, CDR1 SGHTA and CDR2 FQGNSA. The CDR3, as DNA: TGTGCCAGCAGCTTTATCGGGGGAGCCTCCTACGAGCAGTACTTC. It yields the protein CASSFIGGASYEQYF. The whole variable domain, filled in from reference TRBV7-2 and TRBJ2-7, reads GAGVSQSPSNKVTEKGKDVELRCDPISGHTALYWYRQSLGQGLEFLIYFQGNSAPDKSGLPSDRFSAERTGGSVSTLTIQRTQQEDSAVYLCASSFIGGASYEQYFGPGTRLTVT.

This rearrangement joins TRBV7-3 to TRBJ2-1, with 9 bases that match TRBD2. CDR3 length: 16 residues. The junction had 4 bases not matched to a gene; V was cut back by 4 bases and J by 0 bases. Germline loops: CDR1 SGHTA, CDR2 FQGTGA. The CDR3 loop reads CASSWRLAASYNEQFF. The DNA for the CDR3 is TGTGCCAGCAGCTGGAGACTAGCGGCCTCCTACAATGAGCAGTTCTTC.

The gene calls are TRBV28 and TRBJ2-7; D possibly corresponds to TRBD1 (6 bases). Trimming took 0 bases from V and 2 from J, leaving 17 bases between them. Germline-derived CDR1 and CDR2 are MDHEN and SYDVKM. CDR3 length: 17 amino acids. As DNA, the CDR3 is TGTGCCAGCAGTTTATGGTGGCGGACAGCCCAGACCTACGAGCAGTACTTC. This translates into CASSLWWRTAQTYEQYF.

The V gene is TRBV4-1, the J gene TRBJ1-2, with TRBD1 matching 10 bases. CDR1 MGHRA and CDR2 YSYEKL come from the germline V gene. The CDR3 has 17 amino acids. J lost 4 bases, V lost 1 base, and 9 bases had no gene match. For the CDR3, the DNA is TGCGCCAGCAGCCAAGCCGGACCCCGGGACAGGGGCTATGGCTACACCTTC. Amino acid sequence: CASSQAGPRDRGYGYTF.

V usage is TRBV7-2 and J usage is TRBJ1-2, with 8 bases identical to TRBD1. The germline gives CDR1 SGHTA, CDR2 FQGNSA. Trimming cost V 1 base and J 3 bases; bases outside gene matches: 7. This CDR3 is built from 16 residues. Here the CDR3 reads CASSLGAGGADYGYTF. Here the CDR3 DNA reads TGTGCCAGCAGCTTAGGGGCAGGGGGCGCGGACTATGGCTACACCTTC.

J is TRBJ1-1 and V is TRBV28, with 7 nucleotides matching TRBD1. Germline assignment: CDR1 MDHEN and CDR2 SYDVKM. J lost 4 bases, V lost 2 bases, and 4 bases had no gene match. CDR3 length equals 14 residues. DNA of the CDR3: TGTGCCAGCAGTTTAGGGGGACAGCGCACTGAAGCTTTCTTT. Its protein product is CASSLGGQRTEAFF.

The V and J genes are TRBV27 and TRBJ2-1; TRBD2 matches 10 bases. Trimming took 5 bases from V and 2 from J; bases not matched to a gene: 6. The CDR3 has 16 amino acids. Germline V gives CDR1 MNHEY, CDR2 SMNVEV (reference sequence). This CDR3 reads CASSPLTSGAYNEQFF. Here the CDR3 DNA reads TGTGCCAGCAGTCCGCTCACTAGCGGGGCCTACAATGAGCAGTTCTTC.

The chain joins TRBV27 to TRBJ1-6; 9 bases agree with TRBD1. The CDR3 spans 18 residues. Unmatched junction bases numbered 6, after V lost 3 bases and J lost 0 bases. Per germline, CDR1 MNHEY and CDR2 SMNVEV (reference sequence). The CDR3 region has the DNA TGTGCCAGCAGTTTCTCGGGACAGGGAAGCTCCTATAATTCACCCCTCCACTTT. As protein: CASSFSGQGSSYNSPLHF.

This clone was picked up a small number of times. This chain joins TRBV6-5 and TRBJ2-5; D gene uncertain. Germline V lookup: CDR1 MNHEY, CDR2 SVGAGI. The CDR3 consists of 14 residues. V lost 0 bases to trimming and J lost 2 bases, with 7 bases between them. Here the CDR3 reads CASSYSAAQETQYF. The DNA of the CDR3 is TGTGCCAGCAGTTACTCGGCGGCTCAAGAGACCCAGTACTTC.

The genes are TRBV5-4 and TRBJ2-7; 8 nucleotides align to TRBD1. The germline V gene encodes CDR1 SGHNT and CDR2 YYREEE (reference sequence). The CDR3 has 16 residues. J was trimmed by 4 bases and V by 4 bases; bases with no gene match: 13. CDR3 bases: TGTGCCAGCAGCAAGAACCGACAGGGGACTTCATACGAGCAGTACTTC. Translated, it gives CASSKNRQGTSYEQYF.

The chain combines TRBV19 with TRBJ2-7, with 8 bases that match TRBD2. Unmatched junction bases numbered 11, after V lost 1 base and J lost 3 bases. The length of the CDR3 is 17 residues. The germline gives CDR1 LNHDA, CDR2 SQIVND (reference sequence). The CDR3 region has the DNA TGTGCCAGTAGTATAGGCGGGGGCGGGGGGAAGCTCTACGAGCAGTACTTC. Protein sequence: CASSIGGGGGKLYEQYF.

V and J are TRBV18 and TRBJ2-7, with D unresolved. The CDR3 covers 13 residues. Germline CDR1 and CDR2: KGHSH and LQKENI. Between the trimmed V and J ends, which lost 2 bases and 2 bases, there was a span of 7 bases. The chain's CDR3 is CASSPSQTYEQYF. CDR3 bases: TGTGCCAGCTCACCATCACAAACCTACGAGCAGTACTTC. Supplemented by reference TRBV18 and TRBJ2-7, the full variable domain reads NAGVMQNPRHLVRRRGQEARLRCSPMKGHSHVYWYRQLPEEGLKFMVYLQKENIIDESGMPKERFSAEFPKEGPSILRIQQVVRGDSAAYFCASSPSQTYEQYFGPGTRLTVT.

The sample holds one count of this clone. The genes are TRBV29-1 and TRBJ2-6, with 12 nucleotides matching TRBD2. The CDR3 contains 17 residues. CDR1 and CDR2 from the germline V gene are SQVTM and ANQGSEA. V was clipped by 3 bases and J by 1 base; unmatched bases: 4. This CDR3 is CSVEELAGGSGANVLTF. The CDR3 bases are TGCAGCGTTGAGGAACTAGCGGGAGGATCTGGGGCCAACGTCCTGACTTTC.

The chain employs TRBV10-3 and TRBJ1-5; tentative D call: TRBD1 (6 bases). Per germline, CDR1 ENHRY and CDR2 SYGVKD. V was trimmed by 2 bases and J by 0 bases, leaving 14 bases between them. The CDR3 consists of 17 residues. In DNA form, the CDR3 reads TGTGCCATCAGTGAGAAGGGGGACACCTTTAGCAATCAGCCCCAGCATTTT. Residues: CAISEKGDTFSNQPQHF.

This clone was picked up a small number of times. The CDR3, as DNA: TGTGCCTCTCAACGTGACAGGGGTCTCGAGACCCAGTACTTC. Protein sequence: CASQRDRGLETQYF. The chain employs TRBV7-2 and TRBJ2-5; the match to TRBD1 covers 8 bases. CDR1 is SGHTA, CDR2 FQGNSA, per germline. The CDR3 spans 14 residues. V lost 11 bases and J lost 5; bases outside the gene matches: 13.

V is TRBV19 and J is TRBJ1-5; TRBD1 is a possible D gene (6 bases). This CDR3 spans 15 amino acids. Trimming stripped 4 bases from V and 1 base from J, with 11 bases between. Looked up from germline, CDR1 is LNHDA and CDR2 is SQIVND (reference sequence). In nucleotides, the CDR3 is TGTGCCAGTAGTAGCTGGCAGGGGAGCAATCAGCCCCAGCATTTT. This codes for CASSSWQGSNQPQHF.

The chain links TRBV6-1 to TRBJ2-2; D not resolved. In germline, CDR1 is MNHNS, CDR2 SASEGT. The CDR3 loop spans 12 amino acids. V was cut by 5 bases and J by 6 bases, with 7 bases left in between. This CDR3 is CASSPLPGELFF. In DNA form, the CDR3 reads TGTGCCAGCAGTCCCCTACCCGGGGAGCTGTTTTTT.